A selection of T cell receptor beta chains follows, all from one sample in a study of control samples from healthy donors and cancer patients. Here immunoSEQ multiplex PCR was the method, and the copy in TCRdb shows in-frame clones only, minus some. The sample holds 85,000 to 95,000 clones, about nine tenths seen once. The specimen was blood. These receptors came from a woman aged 70 to 79 in good health. Both conserved end residues are part of each CDR3. D genes are given only for firm matches. Clone sizes are given selectively: once, few, many, or a class where the clone is expanded.

.	TRBD1	TRBJ1-2	TRBV30	TGTGCCTGGAGTGCGCCTCAGGGGGCGAATGGCTACACCTTC	CAWSAPQGANGYTF
few	.	TRBJ1-1	TRBV28	TGTGCCAGCAGTGGGGGGAGGGGTGTTAGTGAAGCTTTCTTT	CASSGGRGVSEAFF
.	.	TRBJ1-3	TRBV30	TGTGCCTGGCAACCCGGAAACACCATATATTTT	CAWQPGNTIYF
.	.	TRBJ1-2	TRBV19	TGTGCCAGTAGTATAGACCCAGGGGATGGCTACACCTTC	CASSIDPGDGYTF
once	.	TRBJ1-1	TRBV4-3	TGCGCCAGCAGCCAAGTGTCAGGGGCTGAAGCTTTCTTT	CASSQVSGAEAFF
.	TRBD2	TRBJ2-5	TRBV19	TGTGCCAGTAACCAGCGGGGGTACCAAGAGACCCAGTACTTC	CASNQRGYQETQYF
.	.	TRBJ1-4	TRBV28	TGTGCCAGCAGTTTACGACGCGGGGACGAAAAACTGTTTTTT	CASSLRRGDEKLFF
.	.	TRBJ1-2	TRBV5-6	TGTGCCAGCAGCTTGGCCGGGATGGGCCTACATAACTATGGCTACACCTTC	CASSLAGMGLHNYGYTF
.	TRBD1	TRBJ1-2	TRBV10-3	TGTGCCATCAGTGATGGGACAGGGGCTAACTATGGCTACACCTTC	CAISDGTGANYGYTF
.	TRBD1	TRBJ1-6	TRBV6-2/TRBV6-3	TGTGCCAGCAGTTTCCGGGACAGCTATAATTCACCCCTCCACTTT	CASSFRDSYNSPLHF
.	.	TRBJ1-4	TRBV6-1	TGTGCCAGCAGTGAAGGCGTGGGGAATAATGAAAAACTGTTTTTT	CASSEGVGNNEKLFF
.	.	TRBJ1-5	TRBV3-1/TRBV3-2	TGTGCCAGCAGCCAGGACACATATAGCAATCAGCCCCAGCATTTT	CASSQDTYSNQPQHF
.	.	TRBJ1-5	TRBV3-1/TRBV3-2	TGTGCCAGCAGCCTAACTGACAGCCCCAATCAGCCCCAGCATTTT	CASSLTDSPNQPQHF
.	TRBD1	TRBJ1-4	TRBV4-1	TGCGCCAGCAGCCCCCTAAGGTCAGGGGGCTATGAAAAACTGTTTTTT	CASSPLRSGGYEKLFF
.	.	TRBJ2-7	TRBV5-1	TGCGCCAGCAGCTTTGACAGTTCGGGGGAGCAGTACTTC	CASSFDSSGEQYF
.	.	TRBJ1-2	TRBV7-9	TGTGCCAGCAGCTTCCAGGGGCAGGACTACTATGGCTACACCTTC	CASSFQGQDYYGYTF
.	.	TRBJ1-6	TRBV7-2	TGTGCCAGCAGCCCTACAGGACGGAATTCACCCCTCCACTTT	CASSPTGRNSPLHF
few	TRBD1	TRBJ1-2	TRBV27	TGTGCCAGCAGCGAACAGGGGCGAAACTATGGCTACACCTTC	CASSEQGRNYGYTF
.	TRBD2	TRBJ2-7	TRBV3-1/TRBV3-2	TGTGCCAGCAGCCAAGATTTGGCTAGCGGAATATACGAGCAGTACTTC	CASSQDLASGIYEQYF
few	TRBD2	TRBJ2-5	TRBV2	TGTGCCAGCAGTAGGGGTCTAGCGGGAGAGACCCAGTACTTC	CASSRGLAGETQYF
.	.	TRBJ1-2	TRBV10-2	TGCGCCAGCAGTGATTGGAGTGGCTACACCTTC	CASSDWSGYTF
.	TRBD1	TRBJ1-1	TRBV5-8	TGTGCCAGCAGCTCCCGGGACAGGGGGCCCGGCACTGAAGCTTTCTTT	CASSSRDRGPGTEAFF
.	TRBD1	TRBJ1-6	TRBV2	TGTGCCAGCAGGGTCGACAGGGTGGCCAATTCACCCCTCCACTTT	CASRVDRVANSPLHF
.	.	TRBJ2-7	TRBV18	TGTGCCAGCTCCCCAGACTACGAGCAGTACTTC	CASSPDYEQYF
.	.	TRBJ2-2	TRBV6-5	TGTGCCAGCAAGCTAGGTTATAGTGACGAGGAGCTGTTTTTT	CASKLGYSDEELFF
.	TRBD2	TRBJ2-3	TRBV7-9	TGTGCCAGCAGCTTAGGACTAGCGGGCACCACAGATACGCAGTATTTT	CASSLGLAGTTDTQYF
.	.	TRBJ1-1	TRBV5-6	TGTGCCAGCAGCTTGTACACTGAAGCTTTCTTT	CASSLYTEAFF
.	.	TRBJ1-2	TRBV6-5	TGTGCCAGCAGGGGGGGAGGAGTCTATGGCTACACCTTC	CASRGGGVYGYTF
.	TRBD2	TRBJ2-1	TRBV29-1	TGCAGCGTGGGGACTAGAATATCCTACAATGAGCAGTTCTTC	CSVGTRISYNEQFF
.	.	TRBJ1-2	TRBV29-1	TGCAGCGTTGTATCCTCCAGCCGCTACACCTTC	CSVVSSSRYTF
.	.	TRBJ2-1	TRBV4-1	TGCGCCAGCAGCCAATCGGAGGAGGCATACAATGAGCAGTTCTTC	CASSQSEEAYNEQFF
.	.	TRBJ1-1	TRBV5-5	TGTGCCAGCAGCTCCCCGGGACATTTTAACACTGAAGCTTTCTTT	CASSSPGHFNTEAFF
.	.	TRBJ2-1	TRBV18	TGTGCCAGCTCACCGGGACCCTCGAGCTCCTACAATGAGCAGTTCTTC	CASSPGPSSSYNEQFF
.	.	TRBJ1-2	TRBV7-9	TGTGCCAGCAGTTCGGACGCCTCGGGGGGCTACACCTTC	CASSSDASGGYTF
.	TRBD2	TRBJ2-5	TRBV7-9	TGTGCCAGCAGTCCCGCGGGGGGAACGGAGACCCAGTACTTC	CASSPAGGTETQYF
.	.	TRBJ1-5	TRBV19	TGTGCCAGTAGGACGGGCAGGAGCAATCAGCCCCAGCATTTT	CASRTGRSNQPQHF
.	.	TRBJ1-2	TRBV6-6	TGTGCCAGCAGTTACGCGACAGTAAGCTATGGCTACACCTTC	CASSYATVSYGYTF
.	TRBD2	TRBJ2-1	TRBV7-7	TGTGCTAGCAGCTCTACCGGGACTAGCGTTGAGCAGTTCTTC	CASSSTGTSVEQFF
.	.	TRBJ1-1	TRBV7-2	TGTGCCAGCAGCTTAGATGGGGACACCTTCACTGAAGCTTTCTTT	CASSLDGDTFTEAFF
.	.	TRBJ2-4	TRBV30	TGTGCCTGGAGCACTGACTGGGTCGAAAACATTCAGTACTTC	CAWSTDWVENIQYF
few	.	TRBJ1-1	TRBV7-2	TGTGCCAGCAGCTTTTCAGGGTTTCTCAGGACTGAAGCTTTCTTT	CASSFSGFLRTEAFF
once	.	TRBJ1-1	TRBV7-2	TGTGCCAGCAGTGACCTACCTTTGGAAGCTTTCTTT	CASSDLPLEAFF
.	.	TRBJ1-2	TRBV9	TGTGCCAGCAGCGGCGGCAGGGGCGTCGTGGGCTATGGCTACACCTTC	CASSGGRGVVGYGYTF
.	TRBD1	TRBJ2-7	TRBV6-1	TGTGCCAGCAGTGCCGTAGAAGTAAGACAGGGGGTGTGGGAGCAGTACTTC	CASSAVEVRQGVWEQYF
.	.	TRBJ1-6	TRBV12-3/TRBV12-4	TGTGCCAGCACCACCCCCCGAGGTTCACCCCTCCACTTT	CASTTPRGSPLHF
.	.	TRBJ2-7	TRBV5-4	TGTGCCAGCTCCTCCGCGGGACAGATTCCCCCCCTCCCGTACTTC	CASSSAGQIPPLPYF
once	TRBD1	TRBJ2-1	TRBV27	TGTGCCAGCAGTTTAAGGACAGGGTACAATGAGCAGTTCTTC	CASSLRTGYNEQFF
.	.	TRBJ2-3	TRBV30	TGTGCCTGGAGTTATCGGACAGATACGCAGTATTTT	CAWSYRTDTQYF
.	.	TRBJ2-7	TRBV7-2	TGTGCCAGCAGCTTAGGGCAGGGACGAACCTACGAGCAGTACTTC	CASSLGQGRTYEQYF
.	TRBD1	TRBJ1-2	TRBV2	TGTGCCAGCAGTGAATCCCGACAGGGGAGCTATGGCTACACCTTC	CASSESRQGSYGYTF
.	.	TRBJ2-7	TRBV6-5	TGTGCCAGCAGTTCCCGGGCCGCGGGCGAGCAGTACTTC	CASSSRAAGEQYF
.	TRBD1	TRBJ1-3	TRBV3-1/TRBV3-2	TGTGCCAGCAGGGACAGGGGAGGTACTGGAAACACCATATATTTT	CASRDRGGTGNTIYF
.	.	TRBJ2-3	TRBV10-1	TGCGCCAGCAGTGAGTCCCCCGAGGGTACGCAGTATTTT	CASSESPEGTQYF
.	.	TRBJ1-2	TRBV5-1	TGCGCCAGCAGCGTAACTACAGGGTCGGGTGGCTACACCTTC	CASSVTTGSGGYTF
few	.	TRBJ1-1	TRBV14	TGTGCCAGCAGCCAAGACGAACTTCCGGGACCGATGAACACTGAAGCTTTCTTT	CASSQDELPGPMNTEAFF
.	.	TRBJ2-2	TRBV7-6	TGTGCCAGCAGCTTAGTTAACAGTCCGAACACCGGGGAGCTGTTTTTT	CASSLVNSPNTGELFF
few	.	TRBJ1-2	TRBV5-4	TGTGCCAGCAGCCCGAGGACGGATGCTAACTATGGCTACACCTTC	CASSPRTDANYGYTF
.	.	TRBJ1-4	TRBV4-3	TGCGCCAGCAGCCAAGAAGGAGGGGGGTCTAATGAAAAACTGTTTTTT	CASSQEGGGSNEKLFF
few	TRBD1	TRBJ1-1	TRBV5-6	TGTGCCAGCAGCTTGACTGGGACAGGGGAGTCGGAGGCTTTCTTT	CASSLTGTGESEAFF
.	.	TRBJ1-3	TRBV6-6	TGTGCCAGCAGTCGGGGGACGTTGGGAAACACCATATATTTT	CASSRGTLGNTIYF